Following are 10 T cell receptor beta chains from one sample sequenced in a study of beta chain features in type 1 diabetes. These receptors' targets are unknown. Study findings and constraints: For Type 1 diabetes patients, all four CD4+ subsets carried TCRB CDR3s that were moderately but significantly shorter.

Of the isolated RNA, all was reverse transcribed, and so the sequenced material was expressed TCRB transcripts. The assay was immunoSEQ multiplex PCR, and TCRdb's table has in-frame clones only and misses some. The sample has 150,000 or so clones; 7.5% to 9.5% are singletons. Source material: central memory CD4+ T cells from blood. These receptors all stem from a woman aged 18-29 years with type 1 diabetes.

This chain uses TRBV30 with TRBJ2-5, with no clear D. Germline values: CDR1 GTSNPN, CDR2 SVGIG (reference sequence). V was cut by 1 base and J by 8 bases, with 5 bases left in between. This CDR3 has 10 residues. This chain's CDR3 is CAWSAGTQYF. In DNA form, the CDR3 reads TGTGCCTGGAGTGCAGGAACCCAGTACTTC.

This clone has only a few counts. The J gene is TRBJ1-5, the V gene TRBV4-1; the D gene is possibly TRBD1 (5 bases). Germline lookup yields CDR1 MGHRA and CDR2 YSYEKL. V dropped 2 bases and J dropped 0 bases, with 11 bases sitting between them. CDR3 length equals 16 residues. The CDR3 protein is CASSQYSGVSNQPQHF. The CDR3 DNA is TGCGCCAGCAGCCAATATTCGGGGGTTAGCAATCAGCCCCAGCATTTT.

The rearrangement links TRBV10-3 to TRBJ2-5; 8 positions match TRBD1. Trimming cost V 6 bases and J 2 bases; bases outside gene matches: 5. Germline-derived CDR1 and CDR2 are ENHRY and SYGVKD. This CDR3 is built from 14 residues. The CDR3 loop reads CAIRHGTGQETQYF. CDR3 DNA: TGTGCCATCAGGCACGGGACAGGTCAAGAGACCCAGTACTTC.

The table lists this clone with a few counts. The chain is built from TRBV18 and TRBJ2-7; D unresolved. This CDR3 spans 12 amino acids. The germline V and J ends were trimmed by 6 bases and 5 bases, with 11 bases remaining between them. Looked up from germline, CDR1 is KGHSH and CDR2 is LQKENI. CDR3 in amino acids: CASSPGRDEQYF. CDR3 DNA: TGTGCCAGCTCTCCCGGTCGGGACGAGCAGTACTTC.

The table lists this clone with many counts. For the CDR3, the DNA is TGTGCCAGCAGAAAAGAGAGTAGCGGGGGAGAGACCCAGTACTTC. This translates into CASRKESSGGETQYF. The gene calls are TRBV2 and TRBJ2-5, with 9 bases fitting TRBD2. V shed 6 bases, J shed 4 bases, and the junction held 9 bases outside the gene matches. CDR3 length: 15 amino acids. CDR1 and CDR2 (germline): SNHLY, FYNNEI.

V usage is TRBV7-8 and J usage is TRBJ2-7, with unresolved D. The CDR3 consists of 11 residues. Germline CDR1 and CDR2: SGHVS and FQNEAQ. The V end was cut by 3 bases, the J end by 3 bases, with 3 bases between. The CDR3 spells CASSFSYEQYF. The CDR3 bases are TGTGCCAGCAGCTTTAGCTACGAGCAGTACTTC. Full variable domain (rest looked up from reference TRBV7-8 and TRBJ2-7): GAGVSQSPRYKVAKRGQDVALRCDPISGHVSLFWYQQALGQGPEFLTYFQNEAQLDKSGLPSDRFFAERPEGSVSTLKIQRTQQEDSAVYLCASSFSYEQYFGPGTRLTVT.

The V gene is TRBV7-9, the J gene TRBJ1-5; possibly TRBD1 for D (6 bases). Germline V gene sequence: CDR1 SEHNR, CDR2 FQNEAQ (reference sequence). V was shortened by 4 bases and J by 0 bases, with 10 bases between the two germline ends. The CDR3 is made up of 15 amino acids. In nucleotides, the CDR3 is TGTGCCAGCAGCTCCACAGGGATTAGCAATCAGCCCCAGCATTTT. Its translation is CASSSTGISNQPQHF. Looking up the rest from reference TRBV7-9 and TRBJ1-5 gives the full variable domain: DTGVSQNPRHKITKRGQNVTFRCDPISEHNRLYWYRQTLGQGPEFLTYFQNEAQLEKSRLLSDRFSAERPKGSFSTLEIQRTEQGDSAMYLCASSSTGISNQPQHFGDGTRLSIL.

The V call is TRBV9, the J call TRBJ2-4, with D perhaps matching TRBD2 (6 bases). Germline CDR1 and CDR2: SGDLS and YYNGEE. This CDR3 has 16 amino acids. V was trimmed by 0 bases and J by 5 bases, leaving 15 bases between them. CDR3 amino acids: CASSVGAREAENIQYF. In nucleotides, the CDR3 is TGTGCCAGCAGCGTAGGGGCAAGGGAGGCGGAAAACATTCAGTACTTC.

The table lists this clone with a few counts. The chain uses TRBV7-2 and TRBJ1-5; D is ambiguous. Germline V lookup: CDR1 SGHTA, CDR2 FQGNSA. Trimming cost V 4 bases and J 4 bases, with 8 bases left between them. The CDR3 is 13 residues long. The CDR3 DNA reads TGTGCCAGCAGCTGGGCAAGAAATCAGCCCCAGCATTTT. It yields the protein CASSWARNQPQHF.

CDR3 coding DNA: TGTGCCAGCAGCGCAGACATGTCTTGGAATTCACCCCTCCACTTT. Amino acid sequence: CASSADMSWNSPLHF. The rearrangement joins TRBV7-9 to TRBJ1-6; D ambiguous. Trimming removed 5 bases at V and 7 bases at J, with 15 bases between. The CDR3 runs 15 residues. The germline CDR1 and CDR2 sequences are SEHNR and FQNEAQ (reference sequence).